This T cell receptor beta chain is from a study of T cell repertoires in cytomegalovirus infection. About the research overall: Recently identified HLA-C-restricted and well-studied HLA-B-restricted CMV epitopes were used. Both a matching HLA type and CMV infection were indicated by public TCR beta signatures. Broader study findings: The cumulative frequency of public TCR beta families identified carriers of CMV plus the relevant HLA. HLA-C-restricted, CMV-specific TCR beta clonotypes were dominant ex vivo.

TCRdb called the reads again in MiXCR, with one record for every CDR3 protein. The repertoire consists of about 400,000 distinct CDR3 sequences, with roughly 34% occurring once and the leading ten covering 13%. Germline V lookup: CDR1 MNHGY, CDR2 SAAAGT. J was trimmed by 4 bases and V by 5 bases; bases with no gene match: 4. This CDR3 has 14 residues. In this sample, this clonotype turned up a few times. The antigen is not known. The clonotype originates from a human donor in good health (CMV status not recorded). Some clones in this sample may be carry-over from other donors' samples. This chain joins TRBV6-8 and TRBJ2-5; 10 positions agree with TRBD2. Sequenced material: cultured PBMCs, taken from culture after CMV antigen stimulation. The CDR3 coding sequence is TGTGCCAGCAGTAAACTAGCGGGATTAGAGACCCAGTACTTC. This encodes CASSKLAGLETQYF.